This T cell receptor beta chain was retrieved from a study of T cell responses to AZD1222 COVID-19 vaccine. Here immunoSEQ multiplex PCR was the method, and the copy in TCRdb shows in-frame clones only, minus some. The top ten clones hold less than 0.6% of a sample with fewer than 300,000 clones, over 90% of them seen once. This receptor was obtained from an adult in good health. The starting material was peripheral blood, obtained on day 0 of AZD1222 vaccination.

This CDR3 is CASSPGIDGYTF. The CDR3 DNA reads TGTGCCAGCAGCCCCGGGATCGATGGCTACACCTTC. The rearrangement links TRBV28 to TRBJ1-2, with D uncertain. The ends were cut back, 6 bases at V and 6 bases at J, with 11 bases in the middle. The CDR3 loop spans 12 amino acids. CDR1 and CDR2 from the germline V gene are MDHEN and SYDVKM.